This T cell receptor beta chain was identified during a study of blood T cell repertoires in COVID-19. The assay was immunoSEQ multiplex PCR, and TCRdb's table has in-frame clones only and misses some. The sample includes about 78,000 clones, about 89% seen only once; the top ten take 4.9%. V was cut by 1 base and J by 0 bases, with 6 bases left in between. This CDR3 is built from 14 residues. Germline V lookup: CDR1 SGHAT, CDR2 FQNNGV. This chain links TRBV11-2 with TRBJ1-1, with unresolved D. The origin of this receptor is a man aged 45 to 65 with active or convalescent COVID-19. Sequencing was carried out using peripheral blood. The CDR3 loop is CASSLGLMNTEAFF. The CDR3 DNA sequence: TGTGCCAGCAGCTTAGGACTGATGAACACTGAAGCTTTCTTT.